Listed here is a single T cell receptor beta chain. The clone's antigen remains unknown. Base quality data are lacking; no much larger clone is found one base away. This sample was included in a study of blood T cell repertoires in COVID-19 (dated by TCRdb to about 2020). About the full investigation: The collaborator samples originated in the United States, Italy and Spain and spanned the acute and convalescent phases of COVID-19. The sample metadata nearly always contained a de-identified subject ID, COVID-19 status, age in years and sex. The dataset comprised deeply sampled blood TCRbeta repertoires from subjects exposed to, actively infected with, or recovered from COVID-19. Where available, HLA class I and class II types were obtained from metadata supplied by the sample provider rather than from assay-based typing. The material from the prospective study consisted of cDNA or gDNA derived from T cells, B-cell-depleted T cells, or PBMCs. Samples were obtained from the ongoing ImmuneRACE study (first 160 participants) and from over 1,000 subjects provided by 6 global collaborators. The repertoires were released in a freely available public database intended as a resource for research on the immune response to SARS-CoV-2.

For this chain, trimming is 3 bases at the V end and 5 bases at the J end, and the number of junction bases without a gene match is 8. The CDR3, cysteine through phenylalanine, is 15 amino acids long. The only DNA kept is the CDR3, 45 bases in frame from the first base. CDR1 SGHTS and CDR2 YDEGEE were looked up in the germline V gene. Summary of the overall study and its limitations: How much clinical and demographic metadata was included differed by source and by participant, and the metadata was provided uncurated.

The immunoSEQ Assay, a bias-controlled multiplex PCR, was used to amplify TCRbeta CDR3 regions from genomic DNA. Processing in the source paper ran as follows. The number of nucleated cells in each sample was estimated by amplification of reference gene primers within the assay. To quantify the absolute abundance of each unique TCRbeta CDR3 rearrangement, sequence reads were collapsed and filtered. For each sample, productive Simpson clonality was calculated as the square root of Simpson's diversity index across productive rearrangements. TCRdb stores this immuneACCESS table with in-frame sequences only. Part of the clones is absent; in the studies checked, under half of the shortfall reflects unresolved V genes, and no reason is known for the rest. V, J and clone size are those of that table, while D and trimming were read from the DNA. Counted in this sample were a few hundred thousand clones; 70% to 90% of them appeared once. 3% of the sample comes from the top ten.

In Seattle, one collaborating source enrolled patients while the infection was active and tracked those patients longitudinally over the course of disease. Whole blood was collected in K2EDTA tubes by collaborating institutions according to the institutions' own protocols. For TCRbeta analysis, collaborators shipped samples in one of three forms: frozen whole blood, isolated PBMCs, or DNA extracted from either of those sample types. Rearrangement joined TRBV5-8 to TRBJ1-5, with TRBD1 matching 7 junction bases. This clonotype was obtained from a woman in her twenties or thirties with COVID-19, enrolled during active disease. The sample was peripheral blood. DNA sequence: TGTGCCAGCAGCTCGGGACAGCCCAGCGATCAGCCCCAGCATTTT. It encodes CASSSGQPSDQPQHF. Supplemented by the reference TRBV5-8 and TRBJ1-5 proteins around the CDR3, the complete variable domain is EAGVTQSPTHLIKTRGQQATLRCSPISGHTSVYWYQQALGLGLQFLLWYDEGEERNRGNFPPRFSGRQFPNYSSELNVNALELEDSALYLCASSSGQPSDQPQHFGDGTRLSIL.